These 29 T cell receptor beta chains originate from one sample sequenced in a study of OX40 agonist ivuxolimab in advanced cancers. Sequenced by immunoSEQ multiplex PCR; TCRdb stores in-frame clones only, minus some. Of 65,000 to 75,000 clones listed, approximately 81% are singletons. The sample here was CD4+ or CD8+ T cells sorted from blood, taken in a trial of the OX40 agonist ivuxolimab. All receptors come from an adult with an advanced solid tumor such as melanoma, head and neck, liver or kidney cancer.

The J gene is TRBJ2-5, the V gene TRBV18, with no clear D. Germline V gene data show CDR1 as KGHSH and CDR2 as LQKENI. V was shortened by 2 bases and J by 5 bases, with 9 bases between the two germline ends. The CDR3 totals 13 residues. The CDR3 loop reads CASSPDQEETQYF. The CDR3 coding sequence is TGTGCCAGCTCACCAGACCAAGAGGAGACCCAGTACTTC.

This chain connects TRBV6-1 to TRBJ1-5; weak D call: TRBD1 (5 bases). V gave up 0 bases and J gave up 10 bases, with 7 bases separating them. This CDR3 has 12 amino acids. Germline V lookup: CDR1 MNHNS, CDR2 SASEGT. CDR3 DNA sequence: TGTGCCAGCAGTGAAGCGGGACTTCCCCAGCATTTT. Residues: CASSEAGLPQHF.

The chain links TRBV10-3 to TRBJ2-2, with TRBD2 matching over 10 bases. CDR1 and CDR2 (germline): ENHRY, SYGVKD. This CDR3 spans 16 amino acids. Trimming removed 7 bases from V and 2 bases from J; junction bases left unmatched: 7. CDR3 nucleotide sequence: TGTGCCATCAAGCGGGAGGGCCTGATAAACACCGGGGAGCTGTTTTTT. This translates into CAIKREGLINTGELFF.

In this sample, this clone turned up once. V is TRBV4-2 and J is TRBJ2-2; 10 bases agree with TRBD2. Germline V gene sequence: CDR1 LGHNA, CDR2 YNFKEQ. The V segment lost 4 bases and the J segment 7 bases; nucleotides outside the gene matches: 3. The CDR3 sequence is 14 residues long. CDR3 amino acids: CASSLTSGNGELFF. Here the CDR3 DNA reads TGTGCCAGCAGCCTCACTAGCGGGAACGGGGAGCTGTTTTTT.

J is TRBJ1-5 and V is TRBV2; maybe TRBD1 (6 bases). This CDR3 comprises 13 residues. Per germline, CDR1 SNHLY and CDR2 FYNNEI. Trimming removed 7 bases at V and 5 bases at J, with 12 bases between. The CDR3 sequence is CASNGQLDQPQHF. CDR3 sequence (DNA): TGTGCCAGCAACGGACAGCTTGATCAGCCCCAGCATTTT.

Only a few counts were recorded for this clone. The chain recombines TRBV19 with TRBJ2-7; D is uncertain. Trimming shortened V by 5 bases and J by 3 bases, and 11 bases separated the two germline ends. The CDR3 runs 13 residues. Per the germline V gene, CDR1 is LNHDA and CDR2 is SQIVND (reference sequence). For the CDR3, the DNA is TGTGCCAGTAGTTCTCTGACCCGCTACGAGCAGTACTTC. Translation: CASSSLTRYEQYF.

Here the CDR3 DNA reads TGTGCCAGCAGAAACACAAGGAACACTGAAGCTTTCTTT. Residues: CASRNTRNTEAFF. The rearrangement joins TRBV2 to TRBJ1-1, with D hard to call. The germline V and J ends were trimmed by 6 bases and 1 base, with 9 bases remaining between them. The CDR3 totals 13 residues. Germline values: CDR1 SNHLY, CDR2 FYNNEI.

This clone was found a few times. The CDR3 coding sequence is TGTGCCAGCAGTTACTCGACGGGACTTAACTATGGCTACACCTTC. Translation: CASSYSTGLNYGYTF. The chain couples TRBV6-5 to TRBJ1-2; D might be TRBD1 (5 bases). V shed 0 bases and J shed 1 base, with 9 bases lying between them. The CDR3 runs 15 residues. Looked up from germline, CDR1 is MNHEY and CDR2 is SVGAGI.

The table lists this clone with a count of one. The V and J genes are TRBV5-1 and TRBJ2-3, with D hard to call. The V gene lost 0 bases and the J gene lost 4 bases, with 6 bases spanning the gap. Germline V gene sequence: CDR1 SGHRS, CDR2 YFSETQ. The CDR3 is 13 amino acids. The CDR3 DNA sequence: TGCGCCAGCAGCTTGGTGGTGGCAGATACGCAGTATTTT. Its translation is CASSLVVADTQYF. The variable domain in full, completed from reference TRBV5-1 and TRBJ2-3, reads KAGVTQTPRYLIKTRGQQVTLSCSPISGHRSVSWYQQTPGQGLQFLFEYFSETQRNKGNFPGRFSGRQFSNSRSEMNVSTLELGDSALYLCASSLVVADTQYFGPGTRLTVL.

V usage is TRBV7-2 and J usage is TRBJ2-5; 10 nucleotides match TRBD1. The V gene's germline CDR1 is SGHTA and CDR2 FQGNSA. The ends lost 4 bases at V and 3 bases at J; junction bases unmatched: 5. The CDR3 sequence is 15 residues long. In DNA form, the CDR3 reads TGTGCCAGCAGCTACAGACAGGGGGCGAAAGAGACCCAGTACTTC. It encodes CASSYRQGAKETQYF.

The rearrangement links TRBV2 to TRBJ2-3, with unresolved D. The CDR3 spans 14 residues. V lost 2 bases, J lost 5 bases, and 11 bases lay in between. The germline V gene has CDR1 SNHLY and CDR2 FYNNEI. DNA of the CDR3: TGTGCCAGCAGTGAACTAACACTGGGAGATACGCAGTATTTT. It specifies CASSELTLGDTQYF.

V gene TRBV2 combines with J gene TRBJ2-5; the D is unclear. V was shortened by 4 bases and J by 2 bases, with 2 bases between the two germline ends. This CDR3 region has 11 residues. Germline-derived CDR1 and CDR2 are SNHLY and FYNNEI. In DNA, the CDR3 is TGTGCCAGCAGTGCACAAGAGACCCAGTACTTC. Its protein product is CASSAQETQYF.

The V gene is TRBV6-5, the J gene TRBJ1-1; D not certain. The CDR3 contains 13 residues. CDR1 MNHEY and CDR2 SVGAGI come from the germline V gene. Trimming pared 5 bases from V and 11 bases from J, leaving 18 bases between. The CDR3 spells CASSQRRGRQAFF. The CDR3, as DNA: TGTGCCAGCAGTCAAAGACGAGGGCGTCAGGCTTTCTTT.

The CDR3: CASRGPGSPLHF. DNA for the CDR3: TGTGCCAGCAGAGGTCCGGGGTCACCCCTCCACTTT. The rearrangement joins TRBV28 to TRBJ1-6; no firm D call. The V end lost 6 bases, the J end lost 10 bases, and 10 bases lay between the germline ends. This CDR3 is built from 12 residues. Germline V gene lookup returns CDR1 MDHEN and CDR2 SYDVKM.

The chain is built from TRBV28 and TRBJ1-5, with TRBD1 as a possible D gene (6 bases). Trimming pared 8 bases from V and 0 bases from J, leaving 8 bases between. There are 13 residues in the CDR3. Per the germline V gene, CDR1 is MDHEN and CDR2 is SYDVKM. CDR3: CASQGYSNQPQHF. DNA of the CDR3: TGTGCCAGCCAGGGGTATAGCAATCAGCCCCAGCATTTT. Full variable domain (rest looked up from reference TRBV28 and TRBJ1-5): DVKVTQSSRYLVKRTGEKVFLECVQDMDHENMFWYRQDPGLGLRLIYFSYDVKMKEKGDIPEGYSVSREKKERFSLILESASTNQTSMYLCASQGYSNQPQHFGDGTRLSIL.

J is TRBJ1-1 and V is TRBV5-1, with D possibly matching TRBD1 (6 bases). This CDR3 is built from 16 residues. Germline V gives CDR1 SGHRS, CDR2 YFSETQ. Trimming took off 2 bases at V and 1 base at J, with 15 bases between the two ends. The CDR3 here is CASSFTGLAGNTEAFF. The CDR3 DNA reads TGCGCCAGCAGCTTTACAGGGTTGGCAGGGAACACTGAAGCTTTCTTT.

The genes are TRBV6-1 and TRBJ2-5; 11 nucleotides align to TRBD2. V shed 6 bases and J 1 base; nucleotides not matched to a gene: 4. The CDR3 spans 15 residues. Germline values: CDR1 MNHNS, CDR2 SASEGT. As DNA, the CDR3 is TGTGCCAGCAGGCGACTAGCGGGGAGCCAAGAGACCCAGTACTTC. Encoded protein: CASRRLAGSQETQYF.

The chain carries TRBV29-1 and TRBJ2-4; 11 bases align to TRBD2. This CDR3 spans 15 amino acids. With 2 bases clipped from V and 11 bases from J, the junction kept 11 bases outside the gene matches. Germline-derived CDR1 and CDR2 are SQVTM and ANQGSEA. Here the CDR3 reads CSVETGTSGGTLQYF. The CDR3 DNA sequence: TGCAGCGTTGAAACCGGGACTAGCGGTGGTACACTTCAGTACTTC.

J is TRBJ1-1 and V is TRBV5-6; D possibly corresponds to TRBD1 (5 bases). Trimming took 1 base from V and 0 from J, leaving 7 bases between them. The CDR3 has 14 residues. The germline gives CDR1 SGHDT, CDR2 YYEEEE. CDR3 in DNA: TGTGCCAGCAGCTTGAGAGGGGTGAACACTGAAGCTTTCTTT. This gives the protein CASSLRGVNTEAFF.

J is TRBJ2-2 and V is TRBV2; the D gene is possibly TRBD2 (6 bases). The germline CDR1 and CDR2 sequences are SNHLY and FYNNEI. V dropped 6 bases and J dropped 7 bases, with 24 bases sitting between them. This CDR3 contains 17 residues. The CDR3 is CASRQVFRRGLGGELFF. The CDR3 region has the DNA TGTGCCAGCAGACAAGTGTTTCGGCGGGGACTGGGCGGGGAGCTGTTTTTT.

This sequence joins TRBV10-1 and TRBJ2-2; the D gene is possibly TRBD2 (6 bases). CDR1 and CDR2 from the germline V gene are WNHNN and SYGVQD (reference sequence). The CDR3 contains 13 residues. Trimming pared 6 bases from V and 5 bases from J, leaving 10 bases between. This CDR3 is CASSGSYTGELFF. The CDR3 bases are TGCGCCAGCAGCGGGAGTTATACCGGGGAGCTGTTTTTT.

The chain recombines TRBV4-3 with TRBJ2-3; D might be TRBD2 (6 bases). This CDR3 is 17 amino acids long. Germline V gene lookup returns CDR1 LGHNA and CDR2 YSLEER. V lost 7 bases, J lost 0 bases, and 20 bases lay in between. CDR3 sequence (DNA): TGCGCCAGCATCTCACGGGGGAGATACTCTAGCACAGATACGCAGTATTTT. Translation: CASISRGRYSSTDTQYF.

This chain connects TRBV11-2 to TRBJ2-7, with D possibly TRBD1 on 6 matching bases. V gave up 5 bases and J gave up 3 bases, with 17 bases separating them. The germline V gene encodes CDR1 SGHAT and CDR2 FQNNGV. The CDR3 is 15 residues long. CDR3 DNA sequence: TGTGCCAGCAGCGACTGGGCCAGGGGAGTCTACGAGCAGTACTTC. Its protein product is CASSDWARGVYEQYF.

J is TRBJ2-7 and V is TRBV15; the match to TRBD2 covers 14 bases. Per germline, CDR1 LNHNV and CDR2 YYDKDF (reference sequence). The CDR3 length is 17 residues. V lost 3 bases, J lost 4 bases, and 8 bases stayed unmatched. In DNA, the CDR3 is TGTGCCACCAGCAGGACTAGCGGGAGGGCCCTCGGGTACGAGCAGTACTTC. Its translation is CATSRTSGRALGYEQYF.

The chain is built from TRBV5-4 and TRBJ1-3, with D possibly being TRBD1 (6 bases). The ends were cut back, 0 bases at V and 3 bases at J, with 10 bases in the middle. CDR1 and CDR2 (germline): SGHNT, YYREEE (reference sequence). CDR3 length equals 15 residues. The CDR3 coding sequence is TGTGCCAGCAGCTTGGACCCAGGGGTTGGAAACACCATATATTTT. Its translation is CASSLDPGVGNTIYF.

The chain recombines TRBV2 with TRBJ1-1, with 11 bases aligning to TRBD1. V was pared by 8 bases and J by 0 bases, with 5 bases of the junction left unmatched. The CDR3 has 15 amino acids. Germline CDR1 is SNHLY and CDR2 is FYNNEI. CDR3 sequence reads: CASGGTGGLNTEAFF. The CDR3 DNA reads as TGTGCCAGCGGAGGGACAGGGGGTCTGAACACTGAAGCTTTCTTT.

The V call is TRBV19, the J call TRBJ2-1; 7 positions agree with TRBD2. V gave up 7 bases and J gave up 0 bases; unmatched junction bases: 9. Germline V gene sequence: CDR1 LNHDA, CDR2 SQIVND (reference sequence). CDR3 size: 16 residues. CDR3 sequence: CASKGGGRGSYNEQFF. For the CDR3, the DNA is TGTGCCAGTAAGGGCGGGGGAAGGGGCTCCTACAATGAGCAGTTCTTC.

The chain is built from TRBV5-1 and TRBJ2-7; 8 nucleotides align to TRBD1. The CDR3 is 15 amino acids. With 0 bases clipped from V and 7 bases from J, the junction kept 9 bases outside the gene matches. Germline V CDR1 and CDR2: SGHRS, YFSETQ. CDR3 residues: CASSLAPTGVGEQYF. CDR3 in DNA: TGCGCCAGCAGCTTGGCCCCGACAGGGGTCGGGGAGCAGTACTTC.

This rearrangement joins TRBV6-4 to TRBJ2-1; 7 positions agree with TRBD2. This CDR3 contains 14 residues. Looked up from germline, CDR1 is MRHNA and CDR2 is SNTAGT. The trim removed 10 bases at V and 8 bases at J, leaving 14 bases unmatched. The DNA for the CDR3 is TGTGCCACCTCGATAAACCTTCGGGGGGATGAGCAGTTCTTC. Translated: CATSINLRGDEQFF.